The 6 T cell receptor beta chains presented below share a single source sample, sequenced in a study of blood T cell repertoires in COVID-19. The protocol was immunoSEQ multiplex PCR, while the TCRdb copy is restricted to in-frame clones and leaves out a portion. This sample has fewer than 120,000 clones, with approximately 82% found just once. Specimen: peripheral blood. These receptors originate from a woman at least 80 years old with acute or convalescent COVID-19.

The CDR3 is CASSLSGANTGELFF. In nucleotides, the CDR3 is TGTGCCAGCAGCCTTTCCGGGGCGAACACCGGGGAGCTGTTTTTT. The chain joins TRBV7-3 to TRBJ2-2, with D perhaps TRBD2 (5 bases). The CDR3 extends over 15 amino acids. Germline V CDR1 and CDR2: SGHTA, FQGTGA. Deletions cut 5 bases from V and 0 bases from J, with 10 bases between. Full variable domain (remainder filled in from reference TRBV7-3 and TRBJ2-2): GAGVSQTPSNKVTEKGKYVELRCDPISGHTALYWYRQSLGQGPEFLIYFQGTGAADDSGLPNDRFFAVRPEGSVSTLKIQRTERGDSAVYLCASSLSGANTGELFFGEGSRLTVL.

The CDR3 bases are TGTGCCACCTGGGAGGATACGCAGTATTTT. Protein product: CATWEDTQYF. This chain uses TRBV10-3 with TRBJ2-3, with D possibly being TRBD2 (5 bases). The germline CDR1 and CDR2 sequences are ENHRY and SYGVKD. V was trimmed by 10 bases and J by 6 bases, leaving 8 bases between them. The CDR3 runs to 10 residues.

This clone was seen a few times. The genes are TRBV3-1 (or the pseudogene TRBV3-2) and TRBJ2-7, with D tentatively TRBD1 (7 bases). V dropped 4 bases and J dropped 3 bases, with 19 bases sitting between them. Germline CDR1 LGHDT, CDR2 YNNKEL (reference sequence). The CDR3 extends over 16 amino acids. CDR3 in amino acids: CASSRPQGGVNYEQYF. As DNA, the CDR3 is TGTGCCAGCAGCCGACCTCAGGGGGGCGTTAACTACGAGCAGTACTTC.

The rearrangement joins TRBV30 to TRBJ1-1; D not certain. This CDR3 comprises 11 residues. Germline CDR1 reads GTSNPN; CDR2 reads SVGIG (reference sequence). CDR3 nucleotide sequence: TGTGCAGCGGACGGGAGCACTGAAGCTTTCTTT. Translated, it gives CAADGSTEAFF. Full variable domain (missing parts from reference TRBV30 and TRBJ1-1): SQTIHQWPATLVQPVGSPLSLECTVEGTSNPNLYWYRQAAGRGLQLLFYSVGIGQISSEVPQNLSASRPQDRQFILSSKKLLLSDSGFYLCAADGSTEAFFGQGTRLTVV.

This clone was counted a few times. The chain uses TRBV10-2 and TRBJ2-5; the match to TRBD2 covers 13 bases. V lost 3 bases to trimming and J lost 5 bases; unmatched junction nucleotides: 6. The CDR3 loop spans 16 amino acids. Germline CDR1 reads WSHSY; CDR2 reads SAAADI. This CDR3 is CASSEGTSGMWETQYF. CDR3 bases: TGCGCCAGCAGTGAAGGGACTAGCGGGATGTGGGAGACCCAGTACTTC.

The gene calls are TRBV19 and TRBJ2-5; 8 bases match TRBD2. V was pared by 11 bases and J by 5 bases, with 13 bases of the junction left unmatched. This CDR3 has 14 amino acids. Germline V gives CDR1 LNHDA, CDR2 SQIVND (reference sequence). The CDR3 is CAAGGGSPGETQYF. Written as DNA, the CDR3 is TGTGCCGCCGGGGGGGGCAGCCCGGGGGAGACCCAGTACTTC. The whole variable domain, remainder taken from reference TRBV19 and TRBJ2-5, is DGGITQSPKYLFRKEGQNVTLSCEQNLNHDAMYWYRQDPGQGLRLIYYSQIVNDFQKGDIAEGYSVSREKKESFPLTVTSAQKNPTAFYLCAAGGGSPGETQYFGPGTRLLVL.